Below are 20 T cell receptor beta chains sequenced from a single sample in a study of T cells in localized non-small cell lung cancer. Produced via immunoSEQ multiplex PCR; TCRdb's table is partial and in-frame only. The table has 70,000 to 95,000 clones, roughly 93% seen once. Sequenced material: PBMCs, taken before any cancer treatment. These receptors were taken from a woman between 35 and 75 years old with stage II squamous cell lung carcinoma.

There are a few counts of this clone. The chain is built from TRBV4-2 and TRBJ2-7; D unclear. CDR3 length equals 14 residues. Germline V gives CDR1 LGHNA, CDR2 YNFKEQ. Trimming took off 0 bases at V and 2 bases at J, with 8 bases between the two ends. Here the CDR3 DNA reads TGTGCCAGCAGCCAAGAGGCCTTAACCTACGAGCAGTACTTC. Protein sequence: CASSQEALTYEQYF.

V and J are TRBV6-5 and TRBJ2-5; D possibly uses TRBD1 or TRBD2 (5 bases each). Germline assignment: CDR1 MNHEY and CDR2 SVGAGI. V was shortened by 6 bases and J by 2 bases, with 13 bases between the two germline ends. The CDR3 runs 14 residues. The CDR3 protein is CASSPPGAQETQYF. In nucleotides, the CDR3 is TGTGCCAGCAGCCCCCCCGGGGCTCAAGAGACCCAGTACTTC.

The CDR3 here is CAATAGLRENQPQHF. CDR3 DNA: TGTGCCGCGACTGCCGGACTGAGGGAGAATCAGCCCCAGCATTTT. The rearrangement links TRBV5-8 to TRBJ1-5, with unresolved D. V lost 10 bases and J lost 4, with 21 bases in between. The V gene's germline CDR1 is SGHTS and CDR2 YDEGEE. CDR3 size: 15 residues.

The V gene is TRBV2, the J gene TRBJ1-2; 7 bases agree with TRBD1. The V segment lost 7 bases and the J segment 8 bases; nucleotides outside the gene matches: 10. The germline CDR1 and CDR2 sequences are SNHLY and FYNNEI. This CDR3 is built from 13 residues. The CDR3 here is CASTPGQLGGYTF. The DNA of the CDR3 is TGTGCCAGCACCCCGGGACAGTTGGGGGGCTACACCTTC.

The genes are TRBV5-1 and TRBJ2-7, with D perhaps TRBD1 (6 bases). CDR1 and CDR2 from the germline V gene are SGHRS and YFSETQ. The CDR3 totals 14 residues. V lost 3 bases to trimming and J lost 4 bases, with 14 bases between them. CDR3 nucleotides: TGCGCCAGCAGCTCCACAGACAGGTATTACGAGCAGTACTTC. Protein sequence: CASSSTDRYYEQYF.

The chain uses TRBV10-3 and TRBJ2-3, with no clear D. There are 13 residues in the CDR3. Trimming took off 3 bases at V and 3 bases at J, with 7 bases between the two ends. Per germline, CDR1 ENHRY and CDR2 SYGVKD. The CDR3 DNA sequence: TGTGCCATCAGTGATAGGGCGACAGATACGCAGTATTTT. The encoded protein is CAISDRATDTQYF.

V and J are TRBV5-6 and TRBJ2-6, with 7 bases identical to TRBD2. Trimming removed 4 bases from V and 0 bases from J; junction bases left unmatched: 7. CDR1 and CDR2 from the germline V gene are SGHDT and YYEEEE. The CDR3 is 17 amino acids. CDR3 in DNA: TGTGCCAGCAGCCGTGGGAGGGTGGGCTCTGGGGCCAACGTCCTGACTTTC. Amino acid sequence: CASSRGRVGSGANVLTF.

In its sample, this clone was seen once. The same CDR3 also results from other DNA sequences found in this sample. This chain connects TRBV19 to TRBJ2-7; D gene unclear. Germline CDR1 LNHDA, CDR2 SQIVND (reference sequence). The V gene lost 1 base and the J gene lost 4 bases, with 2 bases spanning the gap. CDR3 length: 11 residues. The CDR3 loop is CASSIGYEQYF. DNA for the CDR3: TGTGCCAGTAGTATAGGGTACGAGCAGTACTTC.

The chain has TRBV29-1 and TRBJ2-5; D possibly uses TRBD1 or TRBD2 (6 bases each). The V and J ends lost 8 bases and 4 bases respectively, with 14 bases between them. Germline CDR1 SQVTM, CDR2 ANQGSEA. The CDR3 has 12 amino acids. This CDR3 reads CSISEGGETQYF. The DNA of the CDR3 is TGCAGCATCTCCGAGGGGGGAGAGACCCAGTACTTC.

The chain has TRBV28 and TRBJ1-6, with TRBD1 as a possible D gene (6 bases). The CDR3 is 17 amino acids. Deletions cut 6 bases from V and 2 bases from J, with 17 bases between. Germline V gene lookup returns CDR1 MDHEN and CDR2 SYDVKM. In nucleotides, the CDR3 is TGTGCCAGCAGAAGAGGGGGGCTGGGGACCTATAATTCACCCCTCCACTTT. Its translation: CASRRGGLGTYNSPLHF.

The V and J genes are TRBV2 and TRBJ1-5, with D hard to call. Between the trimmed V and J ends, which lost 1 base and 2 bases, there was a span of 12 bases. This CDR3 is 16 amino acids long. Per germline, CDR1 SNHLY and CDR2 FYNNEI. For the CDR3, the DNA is TGTGCCAGCAGTGAAGACCTCCCTTCGCGCAATCAGCCCCAGCATTTT. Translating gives CASSEDLPSRNQPQHF.

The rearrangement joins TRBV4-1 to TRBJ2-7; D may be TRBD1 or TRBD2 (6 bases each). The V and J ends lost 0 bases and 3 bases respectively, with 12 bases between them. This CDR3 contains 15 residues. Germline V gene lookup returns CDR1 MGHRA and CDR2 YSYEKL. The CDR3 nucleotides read TGCGCCAGCAGCCAAGAAAGGACAGCGGGCTACGAGCAGTACTTC. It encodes CASSQERTAGYEQYF.

The CDR3 protein is CASSSRTSSNTGELFF. The CDR3, as DNA: TGCGCCAGCAGCTCAAGGACTAGCTCGAACACCGGGGAGCTGTTTTTT. The chain is built from TRBV5-1 and TRBJ2-2, with 8 positions matching TRBD2. After removal of 3 bases from V and 0 bases from J, the junction contained 4 bases not matched to a gene. CDR3 length equals 16 residues. Germline V gene data show CDR1 as SGHRS and CDR2 as YFSETQ. Combining the CDR3 with reference TRBV5-1 and TRBJ2-2 gives the whole variable domain KAGVTQTPRYLIKTRGQQVTLSCSPISGHRSVSWYQQTPGQGLQFLFEYFSETQRNKGNFPGRFSGRQFSNSRSEMNVSTLELGDSALYLCASSSRTSSNTGELFFGEGSRLTVL.

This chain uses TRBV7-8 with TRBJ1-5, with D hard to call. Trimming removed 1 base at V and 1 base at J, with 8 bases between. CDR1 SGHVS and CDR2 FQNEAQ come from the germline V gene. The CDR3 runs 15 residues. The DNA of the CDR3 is TGTGCCAGCAGCTTAGGTGAGATGAGCAATCAGCCCCAGCATTTT. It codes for CASSLGEMSNQPQHF.

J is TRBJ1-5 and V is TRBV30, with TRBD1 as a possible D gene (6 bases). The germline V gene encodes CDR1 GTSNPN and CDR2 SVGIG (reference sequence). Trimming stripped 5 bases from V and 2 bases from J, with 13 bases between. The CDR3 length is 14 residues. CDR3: CAWGGGFGNQPQHF. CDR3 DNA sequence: TGTGCCTGGGGAGGGGGATTCGGCAATCAGCCCCAGCATTTT. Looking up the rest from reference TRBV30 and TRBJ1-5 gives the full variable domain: SQTIHQWPATLVQPVGSPLSLECTVEGTSNPNLYWYRQAAGRGLQLLFYSVGIGQISSEVPQNLSASRPQDRQFILSSKKLLLSDSGFYLCAWGGGFGNQPQHFGDGTRLSIL.

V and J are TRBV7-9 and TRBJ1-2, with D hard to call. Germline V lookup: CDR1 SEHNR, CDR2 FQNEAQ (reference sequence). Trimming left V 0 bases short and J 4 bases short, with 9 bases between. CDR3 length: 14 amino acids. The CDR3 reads CASSLAQRFYGYTF. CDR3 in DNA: TGTGCCAGCAGCTTAGCTCAGCGATTCTATGGCTACACCTTC.

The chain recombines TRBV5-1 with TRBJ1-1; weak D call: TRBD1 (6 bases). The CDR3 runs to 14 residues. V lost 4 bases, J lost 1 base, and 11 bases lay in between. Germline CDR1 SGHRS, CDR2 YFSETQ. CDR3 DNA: TGCGCCAGCAGCGTTGACAGGCCGAACACTGAAGCTTTCTTT. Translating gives CASSVDRPNTEAFF.

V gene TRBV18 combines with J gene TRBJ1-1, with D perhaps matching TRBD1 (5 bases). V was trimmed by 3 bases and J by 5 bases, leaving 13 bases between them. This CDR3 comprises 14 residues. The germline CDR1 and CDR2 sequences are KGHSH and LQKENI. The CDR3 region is CASSPSGVGTEAFF. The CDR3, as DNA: TGTGCCAGCTCACCCTCGGGGGTGGGGACTGAAGCTTTCTTT.

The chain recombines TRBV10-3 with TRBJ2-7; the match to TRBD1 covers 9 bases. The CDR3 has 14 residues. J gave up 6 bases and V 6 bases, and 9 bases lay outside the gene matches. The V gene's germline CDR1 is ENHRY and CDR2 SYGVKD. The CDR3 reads CAIRRQGVFGEQYF. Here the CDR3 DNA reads TGTGCCATCAGGAGACAGGGGGTCTTCGGCGAGCAGTACTTC.

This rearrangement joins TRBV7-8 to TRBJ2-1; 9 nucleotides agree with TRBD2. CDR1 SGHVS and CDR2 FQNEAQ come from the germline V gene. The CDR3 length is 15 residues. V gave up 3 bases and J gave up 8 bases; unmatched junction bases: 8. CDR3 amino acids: CASSFFSSGSDEQFF. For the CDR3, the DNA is TGTGCCAGCAGCTTTTTCAGTAGCGGGAGCGATGAGCAGTTCTTC.